Listed below are T cell receptor beta chains from one sample, sequenced in a study of monozygotic twins with inflammatory bowel disease. TCRdb re-called the 5' RACE reads, yielding one record per CDR3 amino acid sequence without DNA. This sample carries approximately 400,000 distinct CDR3 sequences, with 2% to 2.5% going to the ten biggest clones. Material: blood. The receptors here all came from a human donor with ulcerative colitis or Crohn's disease, or a healthy co-twin of an affected twin (not recorded which). The CDR3 runs from the conserved cysteine through the conserved F or W.

CASSLFDDRELFF,TRBJ1-4,TRBV27
CASSFDTGHGDEQYF,TRBJ2-7,TRBV7-2
CASSQRGLSTEAFF,TRBJ1-1,TRBV3-1
CASSLSLSDGYTF,TRBJ1-2,TRBV27
CASSLRGLAGIYNEQFF,TRBJ2-1,TRBV28
CASSLDIDGANYGYTF,TRBJ1-2,TRBV5-1
CSVERDRSDYGYTF,TRBJ1-2,TRBV29-1
CASTISGGAREQYF,TRBJ2-7,TRBV7-2
CASSLEWAGQRNTEAFF,TRBJ1-1,TRBV11-2
CASSQVSGSPRDIQYF,TRBJ2-4,TRBV3-1
CASSLASRAGGFYEQFF,TRBJ2-1,TRBV5-1
CASSRQTWQHSYEQYF,TRBJ2-7,TRBV4-1
CSAADRPPWTPQHF,TRBJ1-5,TRBV20-1
CASSQASFYGYTF,TRBJ1-2,TRBV3-1
CASSLYGEMARETQYF,TRBJ2-5,TRBV5-4
CASSQGSSANSPLHF,TRBJ1-6,TRBV4-3
CASSLRLGLAATDTQYF,TRBJ2-3,TRBV7-9
CAITPETYGYTF,TRBJ1-2,TRBV10-3
CASSLTGLGYTF,TRBJ1-2,TRBV5-6
CASSWGQSGNTIYF,TRBJ1-3,TRBV7-9
CASSQALAGDNEQFF,TRBJ2-1,TRBV4-3
CASSLTGGYNEQFF,TRBJ2-1,TRBV7-2
CSARDQAGTAAFF,TRBJ1-1,TRBV20-1
CSVVGQGIIQYF,TRBJ2-4,TRBV29-1
CASSERGRSGANVLTF,TRBJ2-6,TRBV2
CASSQARLAGGNEQFF,TRBJ2-1,TRBV5-1
CASSRHRGRTDTQYF,TRBJ2-3,TRBV7-3
CASSYSGTVEAFF,TRBJ1-1,TRBV6-5
CSARVVAADTQYF,TRBJ2-3,TRBV20-1
CASSKLGLYNEQFF,TRBJ2-1,TRBV12-3/TRBV12-4
CASSPLQYSTDTQYF,TRBJ2-3,TRBV6-1
CAGSPLADATDTQYF,TRBJ2-3,TRBV18
CASSLVSGRWNEQFF,TRBJ2-1,TRBV5-4
CASSLGTALQETQYF,TRBJ2-5,TRBV7-6
CASSTGPRLRETQYF,TRBJ2-5,TRBV6-2/TRBV6-3
CASSATGTNYEQYF,TRBJ2-7,TRBV12-3/TRBV12-4
CSAGDPREPSYEQYF,TRBJ2-7,TRBV20-1
CAISGVRRGYSTDTQYF,TRBJ2-3,TRBV10-3
CAISGGTSGTDTQYF,TRBJ2-3,TRBV10-3
CASSFGSDQPQHF,TRBJ1-5,TRBV7-6
CASSRDRGLWADTQYF,TRBJ2-3,TRBV14
CASSPRGVANTGELFF,TRBJ2-2,TRBV7-9
CASSQDGPGITSPLHF,TRBJ1-6,TRBV4-1
CASSSRGGTGLDEQFF,TRBJ2-1,TRBV7-2
CASSLIGNEQFF,TRBJ2-1,TRBV7-3
CASSSTGDDGYTF,TRBJ1-2,TRBV6-1
CASSPPRVSYEQYF,TRBJ2-7,TRBV18
CASSLQGIDEQFF,TRBJ2-1,TRBV5-1
CASSLASYTEAFF,TRBJ1-1,TRBV7-8
CASSLDPVGYEQYF,TRBJ2-7,TRBV13
CASSPFGETQYF,TRBJ2-5,TRBV5-1
CASSFNGRTGYAYEQYF,TRBJ2-7,TRBV28
CASSQEGRGYNEQFF,TRBJ2-1,TRBV4-3
CSVGGHGGAGELFF,TRBJ2-2,TRBV29-1
CASSLALSAGRYNEQFF,TRBJ2-1,TRBV11-2
CASGPWRSGVVGEQFF,TRBJ2-1,TRBV27
CASSSPSPDTQYF,TRBJ2-3,TRBV5-6
CAWSFFDSPLRGGYTF,TRBJ1-2,TRBV30
CASRASPGSYYEQYF,TRBJ2-7,TRBV7-9